This T cell receptor beta chain was sequenced during a study of T cells after yellow fever vaccination. The study's findings and limits: Clonotypes shared by both compartments, CD4 and CD8, made up a small share.

This clonotype was detected a few times. Its antigen remains unidentified. This CDR3 is built from 14 residues. Germline V gene data show CDR1 as SEHNR and CDR2 as FQNEAQ (reference sequence). V lost 5 bases and J lost 7, with 14 bases in between. TCRdb fed the 5' RACE reads into MiXCR, producing one record per CDR3 protein. Of hundreds of thousands of distinct CDR3 sequences in the sample, around 20% were seen once. The chain couples TRBV7-9 to TRBJ2-2, with D possibly being TRBD2 (6 bases). The receptor was isolated from a man between 18 and 29 years old who received the YFV17D yellow fever vaccine. The sequencing used PBMCs, collected before the yellow fever booster vaccination. CDR3 loop: CASSRSGLLGELFF. CDR3 DNA: TGTGCCAGCAGCCGTTCCGGACTACTCGGGGAGCTGTTTTTT. Combining the CDR3 with reference TRBV7-9 and TRBJ2-2 gives the whole variable domain DTGVSQNPRHKITKRGQNVTFRCDPISEHNRLYWYRQTLGQGPEFLTYFQNEAQLEKSRLLSDRFSAERPKGSFSTLEIQRTEQGDSAMYLCASSRSGLLGELFFGEGSRLTVL.